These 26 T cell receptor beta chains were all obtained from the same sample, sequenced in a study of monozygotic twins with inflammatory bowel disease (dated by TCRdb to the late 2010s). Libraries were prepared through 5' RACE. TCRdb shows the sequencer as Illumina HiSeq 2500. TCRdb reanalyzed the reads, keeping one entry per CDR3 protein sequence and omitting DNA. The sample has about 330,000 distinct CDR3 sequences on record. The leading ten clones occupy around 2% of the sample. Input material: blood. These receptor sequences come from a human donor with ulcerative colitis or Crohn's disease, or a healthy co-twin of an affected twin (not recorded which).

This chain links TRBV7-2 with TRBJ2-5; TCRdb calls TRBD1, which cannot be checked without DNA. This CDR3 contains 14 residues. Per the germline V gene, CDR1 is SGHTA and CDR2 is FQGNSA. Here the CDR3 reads CASSLADRKETQYF.

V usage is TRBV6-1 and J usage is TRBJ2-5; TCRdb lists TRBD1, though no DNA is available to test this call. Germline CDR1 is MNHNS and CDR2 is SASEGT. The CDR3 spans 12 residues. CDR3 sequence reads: CASSPPGWAQYF.

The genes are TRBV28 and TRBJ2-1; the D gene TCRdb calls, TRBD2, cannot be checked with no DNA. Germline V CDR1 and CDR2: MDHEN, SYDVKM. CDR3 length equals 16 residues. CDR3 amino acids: CASSLTASGSRDEQFF.

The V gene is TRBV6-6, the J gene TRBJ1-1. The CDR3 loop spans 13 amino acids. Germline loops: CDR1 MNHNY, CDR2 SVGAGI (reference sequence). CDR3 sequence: CAGSGAGNTEAFF.

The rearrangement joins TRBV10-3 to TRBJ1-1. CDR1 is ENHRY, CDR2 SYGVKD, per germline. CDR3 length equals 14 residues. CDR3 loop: CAISEARRDTKAFF.

CDR3 protein: CASSIGTVSNEQYF. The chain uses TRBV19 and TRBJ2-7; no DNA is available, so the TRBD1 call from TCRdb remains unchecked. Germline V gene sequence: CDR1 LNHDA, CDR2 SQIVND (reference sequence). CDR3 length equals 14 residues.

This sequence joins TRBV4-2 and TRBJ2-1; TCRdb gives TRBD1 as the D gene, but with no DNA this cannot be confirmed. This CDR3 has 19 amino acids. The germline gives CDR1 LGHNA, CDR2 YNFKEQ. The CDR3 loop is CASSQDPQVRGSSYNEQFF.

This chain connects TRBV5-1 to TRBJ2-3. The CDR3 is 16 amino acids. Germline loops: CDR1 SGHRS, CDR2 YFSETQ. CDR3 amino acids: CASSLSRTGSTDTQYF.

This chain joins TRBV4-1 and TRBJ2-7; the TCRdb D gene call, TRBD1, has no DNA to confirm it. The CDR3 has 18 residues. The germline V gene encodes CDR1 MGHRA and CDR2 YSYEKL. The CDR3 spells CASSHPPGGISTPYEQYF.

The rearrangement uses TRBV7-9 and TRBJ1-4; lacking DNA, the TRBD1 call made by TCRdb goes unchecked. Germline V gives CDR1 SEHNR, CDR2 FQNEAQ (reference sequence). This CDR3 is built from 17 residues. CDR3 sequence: CASSLLPPLGPGEKLFF. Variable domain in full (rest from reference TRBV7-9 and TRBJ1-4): DTGVSQNPRHKITKRGQNVTFRCDPISEHNRLYWYRQTLGQGPEFLTYFQNEAQLEKSRLLSDRFSAERPKGSFSTLEIQRTEQGDSAMYLCASSLLPPLGPGEKLFFGSGTQLSVL.

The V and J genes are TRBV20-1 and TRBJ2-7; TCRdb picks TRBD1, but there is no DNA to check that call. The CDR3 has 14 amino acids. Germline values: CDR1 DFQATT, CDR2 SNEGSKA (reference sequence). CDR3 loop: CSASPPGQAYEQYF.

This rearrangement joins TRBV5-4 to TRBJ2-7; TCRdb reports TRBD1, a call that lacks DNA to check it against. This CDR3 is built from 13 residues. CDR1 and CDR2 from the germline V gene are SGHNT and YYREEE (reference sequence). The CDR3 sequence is CASSRDRGQEQYF.

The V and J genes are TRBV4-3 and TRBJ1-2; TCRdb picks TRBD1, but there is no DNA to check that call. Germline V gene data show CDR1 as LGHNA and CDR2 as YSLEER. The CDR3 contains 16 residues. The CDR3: CASSNDRISPNYGYTF.

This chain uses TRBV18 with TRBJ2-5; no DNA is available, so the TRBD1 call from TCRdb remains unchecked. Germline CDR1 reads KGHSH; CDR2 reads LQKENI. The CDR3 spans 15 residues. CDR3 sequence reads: CASSPLSTGRETQYF.

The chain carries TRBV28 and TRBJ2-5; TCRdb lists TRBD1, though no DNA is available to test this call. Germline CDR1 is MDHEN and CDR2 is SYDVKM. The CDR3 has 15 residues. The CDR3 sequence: CASRAPGQSKETQYF.

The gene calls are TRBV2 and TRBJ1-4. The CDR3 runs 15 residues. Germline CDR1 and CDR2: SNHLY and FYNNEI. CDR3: CASSEGGPANEKLFF.

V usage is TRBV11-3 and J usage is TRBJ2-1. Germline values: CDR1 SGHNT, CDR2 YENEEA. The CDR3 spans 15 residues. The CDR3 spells CASSISGEFYNEQFF.

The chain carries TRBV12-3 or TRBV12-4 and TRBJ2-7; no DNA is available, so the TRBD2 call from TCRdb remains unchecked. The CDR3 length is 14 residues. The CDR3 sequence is CASSLALSVYEQYF.

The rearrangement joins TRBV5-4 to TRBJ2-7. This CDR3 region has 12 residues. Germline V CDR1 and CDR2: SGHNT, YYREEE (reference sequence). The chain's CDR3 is CASSLEAQKQYF.

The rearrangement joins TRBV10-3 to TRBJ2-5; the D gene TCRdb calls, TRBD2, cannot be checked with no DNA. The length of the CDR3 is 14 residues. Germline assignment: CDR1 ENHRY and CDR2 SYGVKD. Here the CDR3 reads CAISPVAYQETQYF.

The CDR3 here is CASSGTFSEQYF. The V call is TRBV7-3, the J call TRBJ2-7; the TCRdb call, TRBD2, lacks DNA for checking. The CDR3 sequence is 12 residues long. The germline V gene encodes CDR1 SGHTA and CDR2 FQGTGA. Filled out from reference TRBV7-3 and TRBJ2-7, the complete variable domain reads GAGVSQTPSNKVTEKGKYVELRCDPISGHTALYWYRQSLGQGPEFLIYFQGTGAADDSGLPNDRFFAVRPEGSVSTLKIQRTERGDSAVYLCASSGTFSEQYFGPGTRLTVT.

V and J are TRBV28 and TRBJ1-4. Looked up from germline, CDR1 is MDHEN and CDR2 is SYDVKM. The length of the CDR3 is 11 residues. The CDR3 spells CASKGNEKLFF.

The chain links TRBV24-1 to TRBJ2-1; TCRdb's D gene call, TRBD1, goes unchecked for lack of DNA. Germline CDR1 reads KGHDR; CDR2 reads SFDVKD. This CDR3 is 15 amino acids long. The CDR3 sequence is CATSDLDSNYNEQFF.

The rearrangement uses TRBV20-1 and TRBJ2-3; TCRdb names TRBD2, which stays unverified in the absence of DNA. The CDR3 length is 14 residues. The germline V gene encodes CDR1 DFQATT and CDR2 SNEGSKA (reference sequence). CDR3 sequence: CSATDPSGGDTQYF.

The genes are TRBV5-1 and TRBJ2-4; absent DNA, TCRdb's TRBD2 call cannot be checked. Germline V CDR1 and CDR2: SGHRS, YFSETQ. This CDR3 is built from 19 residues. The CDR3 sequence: CASSLLPTSGGVAKNIQYF.

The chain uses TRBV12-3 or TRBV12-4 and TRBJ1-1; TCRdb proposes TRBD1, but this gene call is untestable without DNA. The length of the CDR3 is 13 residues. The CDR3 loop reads CASKDRRNTEAFF.